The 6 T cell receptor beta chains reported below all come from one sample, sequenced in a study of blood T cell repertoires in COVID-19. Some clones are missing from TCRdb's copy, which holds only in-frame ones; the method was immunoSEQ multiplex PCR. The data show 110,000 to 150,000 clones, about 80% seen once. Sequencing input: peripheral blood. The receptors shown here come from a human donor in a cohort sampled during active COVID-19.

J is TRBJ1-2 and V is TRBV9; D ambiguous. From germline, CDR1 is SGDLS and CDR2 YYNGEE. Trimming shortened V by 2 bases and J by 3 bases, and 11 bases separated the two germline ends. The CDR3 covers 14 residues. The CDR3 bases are TGTGCCAGCAGCGTGGACCCGAGGGACTATGGCTACACCTTC. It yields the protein CASSVDPRDYGYTF.

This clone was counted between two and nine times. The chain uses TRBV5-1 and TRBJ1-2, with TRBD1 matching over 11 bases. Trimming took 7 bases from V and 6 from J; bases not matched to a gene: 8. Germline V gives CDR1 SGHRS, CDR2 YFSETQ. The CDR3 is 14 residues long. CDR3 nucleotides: TGCGCCAGCCATCAACCGGGACAGGGGGATGGCTACACCTTC. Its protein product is CASHQPGQGDGYTF.

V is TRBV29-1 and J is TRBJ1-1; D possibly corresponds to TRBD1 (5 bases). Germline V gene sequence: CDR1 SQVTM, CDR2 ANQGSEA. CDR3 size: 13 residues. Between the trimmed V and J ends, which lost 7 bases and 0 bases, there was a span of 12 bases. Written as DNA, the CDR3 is TGCAGCGGGGACTACGGACTGAACACTGAAGCTTTCTTT. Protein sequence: CSGDYGLNTEAFF.

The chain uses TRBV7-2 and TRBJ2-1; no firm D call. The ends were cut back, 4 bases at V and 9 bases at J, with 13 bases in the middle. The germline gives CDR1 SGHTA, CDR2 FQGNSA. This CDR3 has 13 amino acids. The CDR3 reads CASSSPITGEQFF. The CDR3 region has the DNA TGTGCCAGCAGCTCACCAATTACGGGTGAGCAGTTCTTC.

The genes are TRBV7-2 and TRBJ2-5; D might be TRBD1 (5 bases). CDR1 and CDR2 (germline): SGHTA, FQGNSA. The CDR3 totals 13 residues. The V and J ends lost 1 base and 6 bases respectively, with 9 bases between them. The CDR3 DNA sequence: TGTGCCAGCAGCTTAGAGGGGTCCAAGACCCAGTACTTC. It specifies CASSLEGSKTQYF.

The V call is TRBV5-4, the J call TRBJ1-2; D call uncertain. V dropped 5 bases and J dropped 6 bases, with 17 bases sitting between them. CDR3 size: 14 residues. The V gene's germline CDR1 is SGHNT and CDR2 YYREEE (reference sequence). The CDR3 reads CASRPPGELDGYTF. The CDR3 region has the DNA TGTGCCAGCAGACCGCCCGGGGAGTTGGATGGCTACACCTTC.